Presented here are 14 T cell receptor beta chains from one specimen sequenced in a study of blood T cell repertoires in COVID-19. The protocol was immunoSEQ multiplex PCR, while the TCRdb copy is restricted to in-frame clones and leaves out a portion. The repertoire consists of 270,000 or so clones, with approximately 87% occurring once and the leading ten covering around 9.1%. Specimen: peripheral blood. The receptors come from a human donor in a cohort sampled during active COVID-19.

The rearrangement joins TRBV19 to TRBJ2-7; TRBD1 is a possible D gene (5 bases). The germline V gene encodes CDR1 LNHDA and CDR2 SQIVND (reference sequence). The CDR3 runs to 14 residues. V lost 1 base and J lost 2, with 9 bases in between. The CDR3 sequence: CASSIVVGPYEQYF. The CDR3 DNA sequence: TGTGCCAGTAGTATAGTGGTGGGGCCCTACGAGCAGTACTTC.

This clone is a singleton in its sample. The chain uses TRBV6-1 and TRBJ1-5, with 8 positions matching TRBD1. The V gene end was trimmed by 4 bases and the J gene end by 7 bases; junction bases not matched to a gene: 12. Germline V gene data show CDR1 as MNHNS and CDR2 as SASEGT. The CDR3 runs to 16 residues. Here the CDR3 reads CASSGQGGQGRQPQHF. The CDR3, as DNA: TGTGCCAGCAGTGGCCAGGGCGGACAGGGTAGACAGCCCCAGCATTTT.

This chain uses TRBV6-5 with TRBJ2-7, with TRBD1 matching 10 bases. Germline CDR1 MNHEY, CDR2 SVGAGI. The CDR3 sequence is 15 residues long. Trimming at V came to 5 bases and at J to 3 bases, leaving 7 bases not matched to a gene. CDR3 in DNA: TGTGCCAGCAGTCCGGACAGGGGGGGAATCTACGAGCAGTACTTC. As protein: CASSPDRGGIYEQYF.

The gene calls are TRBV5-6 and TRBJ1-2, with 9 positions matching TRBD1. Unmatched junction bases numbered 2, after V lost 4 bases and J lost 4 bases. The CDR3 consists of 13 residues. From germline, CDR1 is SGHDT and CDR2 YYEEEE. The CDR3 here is CASSADRGYGYTF. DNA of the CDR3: TGTGCCAGCAGCGCGGACAGGGGCTATGGCTACACCTTC.

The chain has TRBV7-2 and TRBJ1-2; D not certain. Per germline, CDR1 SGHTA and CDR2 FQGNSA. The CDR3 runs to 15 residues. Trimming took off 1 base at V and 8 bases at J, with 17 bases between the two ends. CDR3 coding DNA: TGTGCCAGCAGCTTAGTCGTCAAGCCCCACTCGGGCTACACCTTC. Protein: CASSLVVKPHSGYTF.

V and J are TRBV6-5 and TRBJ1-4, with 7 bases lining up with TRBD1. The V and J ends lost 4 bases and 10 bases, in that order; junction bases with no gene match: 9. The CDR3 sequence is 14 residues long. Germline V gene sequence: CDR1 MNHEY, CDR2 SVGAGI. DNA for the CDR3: TGTGCCAGCAGTTCTGAAGGACAGGTTGGAAAACTGTTTTTT. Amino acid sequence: CASSSEGQVGKLFF.

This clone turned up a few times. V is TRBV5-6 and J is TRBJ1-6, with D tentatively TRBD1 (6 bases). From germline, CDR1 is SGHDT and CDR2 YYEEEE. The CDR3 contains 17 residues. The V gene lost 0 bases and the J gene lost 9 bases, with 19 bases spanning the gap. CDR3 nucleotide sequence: TGTGCCAGCAGCTTGGTCCTAGGGGGACGGCAGTTTTCACCCCTCCACTTT. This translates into CASSLVLGGRQFSPLHF.

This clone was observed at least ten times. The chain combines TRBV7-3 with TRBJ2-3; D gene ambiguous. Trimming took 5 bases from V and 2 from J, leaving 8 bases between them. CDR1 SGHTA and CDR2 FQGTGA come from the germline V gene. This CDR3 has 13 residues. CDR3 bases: TGTGCCAGCAGCCCCACCTACACAGATACGCAGTATTTT. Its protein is CASSPTYTDTQYF.

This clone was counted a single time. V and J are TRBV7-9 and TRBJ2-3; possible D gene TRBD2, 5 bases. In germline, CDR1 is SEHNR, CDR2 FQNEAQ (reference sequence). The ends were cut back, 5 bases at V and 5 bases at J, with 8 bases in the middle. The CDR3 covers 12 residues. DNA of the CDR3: TGTGCCAGCAGCCAGAGGGTAGATACGCAGTATTTT. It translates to CASSQRVDTQYF.

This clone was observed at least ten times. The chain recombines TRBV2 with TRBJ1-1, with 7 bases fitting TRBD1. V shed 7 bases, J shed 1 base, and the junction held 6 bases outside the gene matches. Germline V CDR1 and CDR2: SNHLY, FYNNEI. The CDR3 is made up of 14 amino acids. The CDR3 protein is CASTTGAANTEAFF. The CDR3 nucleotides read TGTGCCAGCACTACAGGGGCGGCGAACACTGAAGCTTTCTTT.

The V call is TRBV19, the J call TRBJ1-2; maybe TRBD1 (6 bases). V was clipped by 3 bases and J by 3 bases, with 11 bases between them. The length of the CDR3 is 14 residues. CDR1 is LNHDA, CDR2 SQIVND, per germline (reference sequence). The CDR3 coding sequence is TGTGCCAGTAGTATCGTCAGGGGTGACTATGGCTACACCTTC. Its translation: CASSIVRGDYGYTF.

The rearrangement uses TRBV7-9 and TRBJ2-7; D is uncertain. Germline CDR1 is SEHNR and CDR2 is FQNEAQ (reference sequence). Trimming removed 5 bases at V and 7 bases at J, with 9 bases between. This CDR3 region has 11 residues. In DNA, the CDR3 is TGTGCCAGCAGCGGCGGAAAGGAGCAGTACTTC. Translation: CASSGGKEQYF.

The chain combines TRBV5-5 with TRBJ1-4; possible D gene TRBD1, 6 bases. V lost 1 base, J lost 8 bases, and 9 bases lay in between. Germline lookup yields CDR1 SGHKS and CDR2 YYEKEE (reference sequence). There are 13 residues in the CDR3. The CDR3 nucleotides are TGTGCCAGCAGCTTGCAGGGGCGGGAAAAACTGTTTTTT. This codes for CASSLQGREKLFF.

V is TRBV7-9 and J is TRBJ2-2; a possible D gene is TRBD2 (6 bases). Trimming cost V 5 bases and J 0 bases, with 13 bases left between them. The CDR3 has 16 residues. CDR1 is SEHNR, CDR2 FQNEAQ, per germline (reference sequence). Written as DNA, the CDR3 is TGTGCCAGCAGCAAACTGGGACTCCCGAACACCGGGGAGCTGTTTTTT. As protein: CASSKLGLPNTGELFF.